This paragraph covers one T cell receptor beta chain sequence. Its antigen is unknown. Germline V gene lookup returns CDR1 SGHRS and CDR2 YFSETQ. Between the trimmed V and J ends, which lost 1 base and 4 bases, there was a span of 8 bases. The CDR3 contains 13 residues. These data belong to a study of radiation and T cells in renal cell carcinoma. The time point is: blood 4 weeks post-SBRT, at nephrectomy. Treatment of the sample: 15 Gy SBRT to primary tumor, nephrectomy 4 weeks later. Serial blood draws occurred at baseline and 2 and 4 weeks post-SBRT. Clear cell pathology was present in this patient's renal cell carcinoma. The study, taken as a whole, reports: In blood, top tumor clones expanded by 2 weeks, shrinking by 4. Baseline intratumoral clonotype presence is unknown without pretreatment biopsies.

Using immunoSEQ multiplex PCR, the repertoire was profiled, and TCRdb retains in-frame clones only, with some absent. The repertoire has about 140,000 clones, about 88% of them found once; the top ten carry 15% to 20%. The chain carries TRBV5-1 and TRBJ1-2; D remains unclear. The sequenced sample was blood, obtained from a patient whose treatment included radiotherapy and nephrectomy. The sequence came from a woman in her forties or fifties with renal cell carcinoma. Written as DNA, the CDR3 is TGCGCCAGCAGCTTGACGGAAACCTATGGCTACACCTTC. Translating gives CASSLTETYGYTF.